The clone carrying this TCR beta chain was seen a handful of times. Original data processing: By means of reference gene primer amplification, nucleated cell counts were estimated. Assay used: immunoSEQ multiplex PCR; TCRdb lists only in-frame clones, some missing. D and trimming were read from the DNA, whereas the V and J calls and clone size are those reported in that table. Seen here are about 360,000 clones, around 84% observed once, and the top ten hold around 3%. The CDR3 has 15 amino acids. Per the germline V gene, CDR1 is KGHSH and CDR2 is LQKENI. The ends were cut back, 3 bases at V and 3 bases at J, with 15 bases in the middle. The sample comes from a study of blood T cell repertoires in COVID-19. Study overall: Some COVID-19 samples were acute and others convalescent; all came from the United States, Italy and Spain. Sources were T cells, B-cell-depleted T cells, or PBMCs; the material itself was cDNA or gDNA.

The sample taken for sequencing was peripheral blood. J is TRBJ2-7 and V is TRBV18; D might be TRBD2 (6 bases). This clonotype originated in a human donor in a cohort sampled during active COVID-19. Here the CDR3 reads CASSPSNRRGYEQYF. The CDR3 bases are TGTGCCAGCTCACCCTCCAACCGGCGGGGCTACGAGCAGTACTTC.